This is a list of T cell receptor beta chains from one sample in a study of beta chain features in type 1 diabetes. Repertoires were generated with immunoSEQ multiplex PCR, while TCRdb's copy carries only in-frame clones and drops some. The sample contains just over 600,000 clones, around 15% of which appear only once. Sequencing was carried out using naive CD4+ T cells from blood. The receptors come from a man aged 18 to 35 in good health. Both conserved end residues are part of each CDR3. The D gene is left open where the match is weak. The listing skips clone size in some rows; elsewhere it reads once, few, many or a size class.

>-|TRBD1|TRBV7-9|TRBJ1-1
CASSRDRLNTEAFF
TGTGCCAGCAGCCGGGACAGACTGAACACTGAAGCTTTCTTT
>-|TRBD1|TRBV15|TRBJ1-4
CATSRSTGRTNEKLFF
TGTGCCACCAGCAGATCGACAGGGAGAACTAATGAAAAACTGTTTTTT
>-|-|TRBV29-1|TRBJ1-1
CSVETGSGHTEAFF
TGCAGCGTTGAAACAGGGTCGGGGCACACTGAAGCTTTCTTT
>few|-|TRBV4-2|TRBJ1-6
CASSQASPWGANHSPLHF
TGTGCCAGCAGCCAAGCCTCGCCGTGGGGGGCCAATCATTCACCCCTCCACTTT
>-|TRBD1|TRBV9|TRBJ2-2
CASSPGQGVTGELFF
TGTGCCAGCAGCCCGGGACAGGGGGTTACCGGGGAGCTGTTTTTT
>-|-|TRBV4-3|TRBJ2-7
CASSRTLTYEQYF
TGCGCCAGCAGCCGGACTCTGACCTACGAGCAGTACTTC
>few|-|TRBV7-3|TRBJ2-1
CASSQPSGSNEQFF
TGTGCCAGCAGCCAACCGTCAGGGTCCAATGAGCAGTTCTTC
>few|TRBD2|TRBV7-9|TRBJ2-1
CASSPGTMKVSMQFF
TGTGCCAGCAGCCCTGGGACTATGAAAGTGAGCATGCAGTTCTTC
>-|TRBD2|TRBV19|TRBJ2-5
CASTNRGGFETQYF
TGTGCCAGTACCAACCGCGGGGGTTTTGAGACCCAGTACTTC
>-|-|TRBV28|TRBJ2-7
CASSLNRPDEQYF
TGTGCCAGCAGTTTAAACAGGCCCGACGAGCAGTACTTC
>-|-|TRBV7-2|TRBJ1-2
CASSLAGEDPSGYTF
TGTGCCAGCAGCTTAGCGGGGGAGGACCCTTCCGGCTACACCTTC
>-|TRBD2|TRBV10-3|TRBJ2-7
CAVSPGLAGAGRRDEQYF
TGTGCCGTCTCCCCCGGCCTAGCGGGAGCGGGGCGTCGTGACGAGCAGTACTTC
>many|-|TRBV7-9|TRBJ2-7
CASSLVGDSYEQYF
TGTGCCAGCAGCTTAGTCGGGGATTCCTACGAGCAGTACTTC
>-|-|TRBV7-9|TRBJ1-5
CASSFRNQPQHF
TGTGCCAGCAGCTTCCGCAATCAGCCCCAGCATTTT
>-|TRBD2|TRBV28|TRBJ2-3
CASRFGGLAGQYF
TGTGCCAGCCGATTTGGCGGGCTAGCGGGGCAGTATTTT
>-|-|TRBV9|TRBJ2-1
CASNRGNTIGDEQFF
TGTGCCAGCAACAGAGGGAATACAATAGGGGATGAGCAGTTCTTC
>-|TRBD2|TRBV7-9|TRBJ2-3
CASSLRTSGSTDTQYF
TGTGCCAGCAGCCTCCGGACTAGCGGATCCACAGATACGCAGTATTTT
>-|-|TRBV7-9|TRBJ1-1
CASSLEGTVNTEAFF
TGTGCCAGCAGCTTAGAGGGGACCGTGAACACTGAAGCTTTCTTT
>-|-|TRBV4-3|TRBJ2-5
CASSQGSGAGVRETQYF
TGCGCCAGCAGCCAAGGTTCGGGGGCGGGAGTTAGGGAGACCCAGTACTTC
>-|TRBD1|TRBV7-8|TRBJ2-2
CASSSGTAGELFF
TGTGCCAGCAGCTCGGGGACAGCCGGGGAGCTGTTTTTT
>-|-|TRBV21-1|TRBJ2-7
CASSKDHRVWRIPSGEQYF
TGTGCCAGCAGCAAAGACCACAGGGTTTGGCGTATACCGTCGGGGGAGCAGTACTTC
>few|TRBD1|TRBV28|TRBJ2-7
CATGQVKAYEQYF
TGTGCCACCGGACAGGTAAAAGCTTACGAGCAGTACTTC
>-|TRBD1|TRBV5-1|TRBJ1-5
CASSPTGGGQPQHF
TGCGCCAGCAGCCCGACAGGGGGTGGTCAGCCCCAGCATTTT
>few|TRBD2|TRBV28|TRBJ2-1
CASKPAGLGSTNEQFF
TGTGCCAGCAAACCGGCCGGACTAGGCAGTACCAATGAGCAGTTCTTC
>few|-|TRBV18|TRBJ2-5
CASSPPGSEETQYF
TGTGCCAGCTCACCACCAGGGTCCGAGGAGACCCAGTACTTC
>-|-|TRBV30|TRBJ2-2
CAWGLNTGELFF
TGTGCCTGGGGACTTAACACCGGGGAGCTGTTTTTT
>-|TRBD1|TRBV12-5|TRBJ1-1
CASGLQGASTEAFF
TGTGCTAGTGGTTTGCAGGGGGCGAGCACTGAAGCTTTCTTT
>-|-|TRBV9|TRBJ2-6
CASSAPGGANVLTF
TGTGCCAGCAGCGCCCCTGGGGGGGCCAACGTCCTGACTTTC